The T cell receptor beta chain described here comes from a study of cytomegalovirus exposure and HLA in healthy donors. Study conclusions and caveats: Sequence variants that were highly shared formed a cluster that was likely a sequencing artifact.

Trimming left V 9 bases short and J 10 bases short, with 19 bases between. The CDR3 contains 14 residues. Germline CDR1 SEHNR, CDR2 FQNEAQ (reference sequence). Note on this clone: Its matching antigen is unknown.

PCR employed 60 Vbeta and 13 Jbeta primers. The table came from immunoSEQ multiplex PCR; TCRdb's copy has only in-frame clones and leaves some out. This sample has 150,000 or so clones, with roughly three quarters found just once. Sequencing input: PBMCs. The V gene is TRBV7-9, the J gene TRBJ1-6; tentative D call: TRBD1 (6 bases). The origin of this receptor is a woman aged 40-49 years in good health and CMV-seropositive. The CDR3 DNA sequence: TGTGCCAGTGCCCAACAGGGTAAAGGATCACCCCTCCACTTT. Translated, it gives CASAQQGKGSPLHF.